This T cell receptor beta chain was identified during a study of T-cell reconstitution after alpha-beta-depleted transplantation in children. This clonotype was observed many times. For TCRbeta, the library was prepared with unique molecular identifiers. TCRdb re-derived calls from the PCR reads in MiXCR, one entry per CDR3 protein. The sample consists of some 600,000 distinct CDR3 sequences, roughly 15% of them appearing once. This CDR3 comprises 12 residues. Trimming removed 5 bases at V and 6 bases at J, with 9 bases between. J is TRBJ2-3 and V is TRBV12-3 or TRBV12-4; D is uncertain. The sequencing here drew on PBMCs from the stem cell graft donor, taken from the stem cell graft. This TCR was recovered from a human donor who donated a stem cell graft to a child with acute myeloid leukemia. DNA for the CDR3: TGTGCCAGCAGTCAGATGGGGGATACGCAGTATTTT. Residues: CASSQMGDTQYF.